This entry features one T cell receptor beta chain sequence. Its antigen is not yet known. The sample holds no much larger clone one base away, and base qualities are not on file. This sample was taken from a study of OX40 agonist ivuxolimab in advanced cancers. About the study as a whole: Ivuxolimab, which targeted the costimulatory receptor OX40 (CD134), was an agonistic, fully human IgG2 monoclonal antibody. A male proportion of nearly 85% and a mean age of roughly 55 years, ranging from about 23 to 90, were recorded for the dose-escalation cohort. Intravenous ivuxolimab was administered to patients every 2 weeks at six dose levels: 0.01, 0.1, 0.3, 1.5, 3 and 10 mg/kg. Among the roughly 50 dose-escalation patients, about 20 had hepatocellular carcinoma, roughly 15 melanoma, 9 renal cell carcinoma and 9 head and neck cancer. Peripheral TCRbeta sequencing aimed to test whether ivuxolimab altered TCR sequence diversity and caused clonal T-cell expansion. Patients were allowed to have had prior anti-PD-1, anti-PD-L1 or anti-CTLA-4 therapy, and about 40% of the dose-escalation patients had been treated with checkpoint inhibitors. Partial responses occurred in three dose-escalation patients, of whom one had hepatocellular carcinoma and two had cutaneous melanoma. The paper describes the monotherapy dose-escalation part (N = 52 patients) of the phase I trial of ivuxolimab.

From V the trimming removes 7 bases and from J it removes 3 bases, while the gene matches leave 7 bases of the junction unaccounted for. CDR1 SNHLY and CDR2 FYNNEI are derived from the germline V gene. The CDR3 sequence holds 14 residues, the cysteine and phenylalanine included. Solely the CDR3 DNA is kept, with 42 bases framed from the first base. Patients with autoimmune disease history or receiving systemic immunosuppression were excluded from the trial. Peripheral blood for TCR sequencing was collected from all dose cohorts at baseline, on cycle 4 day 1, and on cycle 7 day 1. Samples were obtained from an open-label, multicenter, first-in-human phase I dose-escalation trial of ivuxolimab. The trial enrolled adults with locally advanced or metastatic head and neck squamous cell, hepatocellular, melanoma or renal cell carcinoma. Before TCR sequencing, CD4+ T cells and CD8+ T cells were sorted from peripheral blood as separate populations.

Genomic DNA was extracted from sorted cells for sequencing of the TCRbeta CDR3 region. TCRbeta CDR3 regions were sequenced using the immunoSEQ Assay. The table was pulled from immuneACCESS by TCRdb, which kept in-frame rearrangements only. Such tables lose some clones; where checked, under half of the loss comes from unresolved V genes, and the rest has no known cause. The sample contains 65,000 to 95,000 clones, around 83% of them found a single time. Clones ranked in the top ten supply around 0.8% of the sample. Results the study describes overall, beyond this receptor: At doses of 0.1 to 3.0 mg/kg, clonal expansion of both CD4+ and CD8+ blood T cells was observed from baseline to week 6. In the 0.1-3.0 mg/kg groups, partial responders had among the lowest normalized peripheral clonal expansion, particularly in CD8+ T cells. Low levels of normalized T-cell clonal expansion were also seen in some nonresponding patients. The antigen specificity of the clonally expanded peripheral T cells was not determined. After ivuxolimab, expanded clones were on average more numerous among CD8+ T cells than among CD4+ T cells.

The TCR originated in an adult with an advanced solid tumor such as melanoma, head and neck, liver or kidney cancer. The sequence links TRBV2 to TRBJ2-7; 9 bases in the middle match TRBD2. The specimen comprised CD4+ or CD8+ T cells sorted from blood, sampled in a trial of the OX40 agonist ivuxolimab. The CDR3 protein sequence reads: CASILGTSSYEQYF. The bases read TGTGCCAGCATCCTCGGGACTAGCAGCTACGAGCAGTACTTC.